A single sample gave rise to the 26 T cell receptor beta chains below, sequenced in a study of OX40 agonist ivuxolimab in advanced cancers. TCRdb keeps only in-frame clones here, not all; method: immunoSEQ multiplex PCR. The sample has approximately 100,000 clones, 70% to 90% seen once. Material: CD4+ or CD8+ T cells sorted from blood, obtained in a trial of the OX40 agonist ivuxolimab. These receptors all stem from an adult with an advanced solid tumor such as melanoma, head and neck, liver or kidney cancer.

This chain joins TRBV6-1 and TRBJ1-4; no firm D call. V lost 5 bases to trimming and J lost 4 bases, with 11 bases between them. CDR1 and CDR2 (germline): MNHNS, SASEGT. The CDR3 is 14 residues long. CDR3 amino acids: CASSLSALNEKLFF. CDR3 nucleotide sequence: TGTGCCAGCAGTTTGTCGGCACTTAATGAAAAACTGTTTTTT.

The rearrangement joins TRBV15 to TRBJ2-7, with a tentative D call TRBD1 (5 bases). Germline CDR1 and CDR2: LNHNV and YYDKDF (reference sequence). Trimming shortened V by 5 bases and J by 0 bases, and 11 bases separated the two germline ends. The CDR3 extends over 14 amino acids. The CDR3 nucleotides are TGTGCCACCAGCCCAGGGTCCAGCTCCTACGAGCAGTACTTC. Residues: CATSPGSSSYEQYF.

As DNA, the CDR3 is TGCGCCAGCAGCCGCAGCGCCCCCGGCGGAAACATTCAGTACTTC. This codes for CASSRSAPGGNIQYF. The chain is built from TRBV5-1 and TRBJ2-4; D remains unclear. The CDR3 consists of 15 residues. The V end lost 4 bases, the J end lost 6 bases, and 17 bases lay between the germline ends. Germline CDR1 and CDR2: SGHRS and YFSETQ.

The V and J genes are TRBV19 and TRBJ1-2; 8 positions match TRBD1. CDR1 is LNHDA and CDR2 is SQIVND in the germline V gene (reference sequence). The CDR3 loop spans 13 amino acids. J gave up 5 bases and V 6 bases, and 5 bases lay outside the gene matches. CDR3 in DNA: TGTGCCAGTAGCCGGGGACAGGTTTATGGCTACACCTTC. Encoded protein: CASSRGQVYGYTF.

This sequence joins TRBV5-6 and TRBJ2-2, with D perhaps matching TRBD1 (5 bases). The germline V gene encodes CDR1 SGHDT and CDR2 YYEEEE. Trimming removed 2 bases from V and 4 bases from J, with 15 bases in between. This CDR3 comprises 16 residues. CDR3 region: CASSFGQGSGTGELFF. The CDR3 region has the DNA TGTGCCAGCAGCTTTGGCCAGGGTAGTGGCACCGGGGAGCTGTTTTTT.

V usage is TRBV28 and J usage is TRBJ1-5, with TRBD1 as a possible D gene (6 bases). Trimming pared 3 bases from V and 3 bases from J, leaving 15 bases between. This CDR3 spans 16 amino acids. The V gene's germline CDR1 is MDHEN and CDR2 SYDVKM. The CDR3 nucleotides are TGTGCCAGCAGTTTTACCCACAGGGTTACCAATCAGCCCCAGCATTTT. Residues: CASSFTHRVTNQPQHF.

V gene TRBV10-1 combines with J gene TRBJ2-3; 9 nucleotides line up with TRBD1. Unmatched junction bases numbered 5, after V lost 8 bases and J lost 5 bases. CDR1 is WNHNN, CDR2 SYGVQD, per germline (reference sequence). The CDR3 has 13 residues. This CDR3 is CASGGQGGDTQYF. DNA for the CDR3: TGCGCCAGCGGGGGACAGGGTGGAGATACGCAGTATTTT.

This chain connects TRBV5-6 to TRBJ1-3; TRBD1 is a possible D gene (6 bases). V shed 3 bases and J shed 2 bases, with 9 bases lying between them. This CDR3 comprises 14 residues. Per germline, CDR1 SGHDT and CDR2 YYEEEE. This CDR3 is CASSYQGTGNTIYF. CDR3 DNA: TGTGCCAGCAGCTACCAGGGGACTGGAAACACCATATATTTT.

This clone was seen a single time. V and J are TRBV28 and TRBJ2-7; D gene ambiguous. The V gene lost 10 bases and the J gene lost 0 bases, with 13 bases spanning the gap. The germline gives CDR1 MDHEN, CDR2 SYDVKM. The CDR3 runs to 13 residues. The CDR3 reads CAIHGIRSYEQYF. In DNA, the CDR3 is TGTGCCATACACGGCATACGCTCCTACGAGCAGTACTTC.

In nucleotides, the CDR3 is TGTGCCAGCAGCCCTAGGTACGAGAATCAGCCCCAGCATTTT. The encoded protein is CASSPRYENQPQHF. This sequence joins TRBV9 and TRBJ1-5; no firm D call. Germline CDR1 is SGDLS and CDR2 is YYNGEE. CDR3 size: 14 residues. Between the trimmed V and J ends, which lost 4 bases and 4 bases, there was a span of 12 bases.

The chain carries TRBV12-2 and TRBJ1-2; the table names TRBD1, a call not compared with the DNA. TRBV12-2 is assigned pseudogene status. This CDR3 contains 16 residues. The CDR3 DNA reads TGTGCAAGTCGCTTAGCGAGGAGGGGGCCCCACTATGGCTACACCTTC. It yields the protein CASRLARRGPHYGYTF.

This chain uses TRBV5-5 with TRBJ2-7; maybe TRBD2 (5 bases). CDR1 is SGHKS, CDR2 YYEKEE, per germline (reference sequence). V gave up 5 bases and J gave up 5 bases, with 14 bases separating them. This CDR3 comprises 13 residues. The DNA of the CDR3 is TGTGCCAGCAGTGCGCTAGCAATGAACGAGCAGTACTTC. This encodes CASSALAMNEQYF.

The J gene is TRBJ1-6, the V gene TRBV5-6; no firm D call. Germline-derived CDR1 and CDR2 are SGHDT and YYEEEE. CDR3 size: 13 residues. V was pared by 4 bases and J by 10 bases, with 12 bases between. This CDR3 reads CASSPEENSPLHF. CDR3 DNA: TGTGCCAGCAGCCCCGAAGAGAACTCACCCCTCCACTTT.

This chain uses TRBV18 with TRBJ1-2; 7 bases fit TRBD1. The germline CDR1 and CDR2 sequences are KGHSH and LQKENI. This CDR3 has 17 amino acids. V gave up 3 bases and J gave up 0 bases; unmatched junction bases: 10. Here the CDR3 DNA reads TGTGCCAGCTCACCGAGTAAGGGGGCAAACTCTAACTATGGCTACACCTTC. It codes for CASSPSKGANSNYGYTF.

The chain is built from TRBV7-2 and TRBJ2-1; 9 nucleotides align to TRBD2. V gave up 7 bases and J gave up 6 bases; unmatched junction bases: 13. There are 16 residues in the CDR3. Germline V gives CDR1 SGHTA, CDR2 FQGNSA. The CDR3 reads CASNPVGLAGINEQFF. The CDR3 DNA follows: TGTGCCAGCAACCCCGTGGGGCTAGCGGGGATCAATGAGCAGTTCTTC.

This sequence joins TRBV7-9 and TRBJ2-5; D uncertain. Germline CDR1 is SEHNR and CDR2 is FQNEAQ (reference sequence). Trimming took off 2 bases at V and 2 bases at J, with 6 bases between the two ends. The CDR3 contains 13 residues. CDR3 region: CASSLPVQETQYF. The CDR3 nucleotides read TGTGCCAGCAGCTTACCAGTTCAAGAGACCCAGTACTTC.

The chain carries TRBV7-2 and TRBJ2-7, with 9 positions matching TRBD1. V lost 1 base, J lost 3 bases, and 4 bases stayed unmatched. From germline, CDR1 is SGHTA and CDR2 FQGNSA. The CDR3 runs to 15 residues. The CDR3 loop is CASSLEGTGFYEQYF. The CDR3 DNA reads TGTGCCAGCAGCTTAGAAGGGACAGGGTTCTACGAGCAGTACTTC. Drawing the rest from reference TRBV7-2 and TRBJ2-7, the complete variable domain is GAGVSQSPSNKVTEKGKDVELRCDPISGHTALYWYRQSLGQGLEFLIYFQGNSAPDKSGLPSDRFSAERTGGSVSTLTIQRTQQEDSAVYLCASSLEGTGFYEQYFGPGTRLTVT.

This sequence joins TRBV28 and TRBJ2-7; 14 bases line up with TRBD2. This CDR3 contains 17 residues. Germline-derived CDR1 and CDR2 are MDHEN and SYDVKM. The ends lost 6 bases at V and 7 bases at J; junction bases unmatched: 14. In DNA, the CDR3 is TGTGCCAGCAGCTGGGGACTAGCGGGGGTGAGAATTAAAGAGCAGTACTTC. It translates to CASSWGLAGVRIKEQYF.

In DNA, the CDR3 is TGTGCCTGGGGGTTAGGCACAGATACGCAGTATTTT. It encodes CAWGLGTDTQYF. The chain carries TRBV30 and TRBJ2-3, with D unclear. Germline V gives CDR1 GTSNPN, CDR2 SVGIG (reference sequence). Trimming stripped 5 bases from V and 1 base from J, with 7 bases between. The CDR3 extends over 12 amino acids. Together with reference TRBV30 and TRBJ2-3, the CDR3 gives the full variable domain: SQTIHQWPATLVQPVGSPLSLECTVEGTSNPNLYWYRQAAGRGLQLLFYSVGIGQISSEVPQNLSASRPQDRQFILSSKKLLLSDSGFYLCAWGLGTDTQYFGPGTRLTVL.

The V and J genes are TRBV5-1 and TRBJ2-5; 10 bases align to TRBD2. Per the germline V gene, CDR1 is SGHRS and CDR2 is YFSETQ. The CDR3 totals 15 residues. V gave up 1 base and J gave up 6 bases; unmatched junction bases: 6. The CDR3 loop is CASSLLAGGEQTQYF. The CDR3 nucleotides read TGCGCCAGCAGCTTGTTAGCGGGAGGAGAACAGACCCAGTACTTC. The variable domain in full, with the rest retrieved from reference TRBV5-1 and TRBJ2-5, is KAGVTQTPRYLIKTRGQQVTLSCSPISGHRSVSWYQQTPGQGLQFLFEYFSETQRNKGNFPGRFSGRQFSNSRSEMNVSTLELGDSALYLCASSLLAGGEQTQYFGPGTRLLVL.

The CDR3 nucleotides are TGTGCCATCAGTGAGTCGAGGGTCGCAACTAATGAAAAACTGTTTTTT. Its translation is CAISESRVATNEKLFF. J is TRBJ1-4 and V is TRBV10-3; D remains unclear. The CDR3 length is 16 residues. Trimming shortened V by 0 bases and J by 0 bases, and 8 bases separated the two germline ends. CDR1 is ENHRY, CDR2 SYGVKD, per germline.

The rearrangement joins TRBV6-5 to TRBJ1-5; the D gene is possibly TRBD1 (6 bases). The CDR3 totals 14 residues. CDR1 is MNHEY and CDR2 is SVGAGI in the germline V gene. Trimming stripped 6 bases from V and 6 bases from J, with 15 bases between. CDR3 DNA sequence: TGTGCCAGCAGGATAACAGGGCCAGGTCAGCCCCAGCATTTT. Translated: CASRITGPGQPQHF.

V gene TRBV20-1 combines with J gene TRBJ2-2; D gene ambiguous. V lost 3 bases and J lost 8, with 7 bases in between. This CDR3 is 11 amino acids long. CDR1 is DFQATT and CDR2 is SNEGSKA in the germline V gene (reference sequence). CDR3 DNA sequence: TGCAGTGCTAGTCGTCGAGGGGAGCTGTTTTTT. It is translated as CSASRRGELFF.

A remark on this clone: This sample also contains other DNA sequences that code for the same CDR3. The chain links TRBV19 to TRBJ1-5; D is unresolved. The V gene lost 3 bases and the J gene lost 4 bases, with 7 bases spanning the gap. The CDR3 consists of 13 residues. Germline lookup yields CDR1 LNHDA and CDR2 SQIVND (reference sequence). CDR3 residues: CASSMGGNQPQHF. DNA of the CDR3: TGTGCCAGTAGTATGGGAGGGAATCAGCCCCAGCATTTT.

This clone showed up just a few times. The V call is TRBV10-3, the J call TRBJ2-2; D is possibly TRBD2 (6 bases). V was trimmed by 2 bases and J by 2 bases, leaving 9 bases between them. CDR1 and CDR2 (germline): ENHRY, SYGVKD. This CDR3 is 15 amino acids long. The CDR3 coding sequence is TGTGCCATCAGTGAGGGGACTGTAAACACCGGGGAGCTGTTTTTT. It yields the protein CAISEGTVNTGELFF.

The V and J genes are TRBV28 and TRBJ2-1; TRBD2 is a possible D gene (6 bases). Trimming took 5 bases from V and 0 from J, leaving 14 bases between them. CDR3 length: 16 amino acids. Germline V gene data show CDR1 as MDHEN and CDR2 as SYDVKM. DNA of the CDR3: TGTGCCAGCAGTGGCGGGGCAGCGAGCTCCTACAATGAGCAGTTCTTC. As protein: CASSGGAASSYNEQFF.